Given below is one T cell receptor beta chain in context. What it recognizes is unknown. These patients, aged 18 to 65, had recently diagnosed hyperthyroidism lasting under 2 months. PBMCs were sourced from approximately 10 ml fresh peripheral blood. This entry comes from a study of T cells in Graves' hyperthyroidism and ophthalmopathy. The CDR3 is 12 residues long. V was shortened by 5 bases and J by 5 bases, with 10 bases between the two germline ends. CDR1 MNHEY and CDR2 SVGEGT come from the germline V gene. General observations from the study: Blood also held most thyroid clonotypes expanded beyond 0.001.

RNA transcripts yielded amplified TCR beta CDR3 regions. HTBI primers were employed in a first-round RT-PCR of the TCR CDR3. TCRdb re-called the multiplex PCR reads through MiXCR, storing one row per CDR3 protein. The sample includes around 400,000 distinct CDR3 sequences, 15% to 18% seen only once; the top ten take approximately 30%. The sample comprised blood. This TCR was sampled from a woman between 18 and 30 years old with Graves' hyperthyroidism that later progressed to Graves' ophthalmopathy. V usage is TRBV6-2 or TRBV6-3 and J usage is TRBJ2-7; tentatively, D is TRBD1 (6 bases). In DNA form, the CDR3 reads TGTGCCAGCAGTCGGACAGTTAACGAGCAGTACTTC. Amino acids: CASSRTVNEQYF.